This T cell receptor beta chain was sequenced for a study of blood T cell repertoires in COVID-19. The CDR3 consists of 16 residues. The V end lost 0 bases, the J end lost 2 bases, and 13 bases lay between the germline ends. Germline CDR1 and CDR2: LGHNA and YNFKEQ. TCRdb's table, derived via immunoSEQ multiplex PCR, lists solely in-frame clones and lacks some. The sample shows roughly 140,000 clones, approximately 80% of them seen only once. This sequence originates from a woman in her sixties with acute or convalescent COVID-19. The material sequenced was peripheral blood. J is TRBJ2-5 and V is TRBV4-2, with D perhaps TRBD1 (5 bases). The CDR3 here is CASSQEGPGYQETQYF. The CDR3 DNA is TGTGCCAGCAGCCAAGAAGGTCCAGGGTATCAAGAGACCCAGTACTTC.